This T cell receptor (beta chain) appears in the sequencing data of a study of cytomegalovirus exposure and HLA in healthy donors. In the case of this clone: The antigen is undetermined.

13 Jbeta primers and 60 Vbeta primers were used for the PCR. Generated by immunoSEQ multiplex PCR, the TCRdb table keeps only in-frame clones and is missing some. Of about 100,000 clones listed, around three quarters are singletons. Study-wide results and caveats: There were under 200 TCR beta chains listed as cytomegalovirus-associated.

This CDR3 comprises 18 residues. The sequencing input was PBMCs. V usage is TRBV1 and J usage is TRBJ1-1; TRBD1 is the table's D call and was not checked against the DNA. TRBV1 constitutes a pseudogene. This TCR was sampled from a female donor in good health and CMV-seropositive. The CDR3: CTSSQDFPRTGTNTEAFF. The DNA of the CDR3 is TGCACCAGCAGCCAAGACTTTCCTAGGACAGGTACGAACACTGAAGCTTTCTTT.